The rows below give T cell receptor beta chains drawn from one sample of a study of Graves' ophthalmopathy and Graves' hyperthyroidism. Using its own MiXCR run on the multiplex PCR reads, TCRdb lists one record per CDR3 protein. The table includes 300,000 to 400,000 distinct CDR3 sequences, roughly a sixth detected once. The sequencing sample was made of peripheral blood. Receptors were obtained from an adult man with Graves' ophthalmopathy. Both conserved end residues are part of each CDR3. D genes are given only for firm matches. A row's size may be missing; if present it is once, few, many or a size class.

V: TRBV5-6
size: many
J: TRBJ1-1
D: -
DNA: TGTGCCAGCAGCTCTATGATGTTGAGGGCTTTCTTT
CDR3: CASSSMMLRAFF

V: TRBV6-2/TRBV6-3
size: -
J: TRBJ1-5
D: -
DNA: TGTGCCAGCAGGGCCTTTGGGGGAGGCAATCAGCCCCAGCATTTT
CDR3: CASRAFGGGNQPQHF

V: TRBV6-1
size: -
J: TRBJ1-1
D: -
DNA: TGTGCCAGCACCCTCTCACGGAGAGCGAACACTGAAGCTTTCTTT
CDR3: CASTLSRRANTEAFF

V: TRBV5-6
size: many
J: TRBJ2-7
D: TRBD1
DNA: TGTGCCAGCAGCAAGGAGGCGGGACAGGGTTTGGAGCAGTACTTC
CDR3: CASSKEAGQGLEQYF

V: TRBV27
size: many
J: TRBJ1-2
D: TRBD1
DNA: TGTGCCAGCAGAACGGACAGGGGATATGGCTACACCTTC
CDR3: CASRTDRGYGYTF

V: TRBV28
size: many
J: TRBJ1-5
D: -
DNA: TGTGCCAGCAGTTTTGAAGTGGGGGGTATGGGGATTTATAGCAATCAGCCCCAGCATTTT
CDR3: CASSFEVGGMGIYSNQPQHF

V: TRBV19
size: many
J: TRBJ1-1
D: -
DNA: TGTGCCAGTAGTACCCGACACGATTTGGACACTGAAGCTTTCTTT
CDR3: CASSTRHDLDTEAFF

V: TRBV11-2
size: -
J: TRBJ1-2
D: -
DNA: TGTGCCAGCAGCTCCCTCAAAATTCGGGGAACCACCTTC
CDR3: CASSSLKIRGTTF

V: TRBV6-1
size: many
J: TRBJ1-2
D: -
DNA: TGTGCCAGCAGTGAACAGGTGCCCTATGGCTACACCTTC
CDR3: CASSEQVPYGYTF

V: TRBV9
size: medium-sized
J: TRBJ2-5
D: -
DNA: TGTGCCAGCAGCGGAACACACCTGTACCAAGAGACCCAGTACTTC
CDR3: CASSGTHLYQETQYF

V: TRBV6-5
size: many
J: TRBJ2-5
D: TRBD2
DNA: TGTGCCAGCAGTTGGAGGACTAGCGGGGGACAAGAGACCCAGTACTTC
CDR3: CASSWRTSGGQETQYF

V: TRBV6-5
size: many
J: TRBJ2-5
D: TRBD1
DNA: TGTGCCAGCAGTTACACGGGACAGAAAGAGACCCAGTACTTC
CDR3: CASSYTGQKETQYF

V: TRBV30
size: many
J: TRBJ2-2
D: TRBD2
DNA: TGTGCCTGGAGCGCCACTAGCGGGAGTTCGGCCGGGGAGCTGTTTTTT
CDR3: CAWSATSGSSAGELFF

V: TRBV18
size: many
J: TRBJ2-5
D: -
DNA: TGTGCCAGCTCATCCCGCCGGGAAGAGACCCAGTACTTC
CDR3: CASSSRREETQYF

V: TRBV2
size: many
J: TRBJ1-1
D: -
DNA: TGTGCCAGCAATCGCCGCGAAACTGAAGCTTTCTTT
CDR3: CASNRRETEAFF

V: TRBV6-1
size: many
J: TRBJ2-7
D: TRBD1
DNA: TGTGCCAGCAGTGAACGGACAGGGGAGCAGTACTTC
CDR3: CASSERTGEQYF

V: TRBV19
size: many
J: TRBJ1-1
D: TRBD1
DNA: TGTGCCAGTAGTACTGGCCCCGGGACAGGGGATCGGACTGAAGCTTTCTTT
CDR3: CASSTGPGTGDRTEAFF

V: TRBV7-2
size: many
J: TRBJ2-7
D: -
DNA: TGTGCCAGCAGCGCGGGGGCTGGGTCCTACGAGCAGTACTTC
CDR3: CASSAGAGSYEQYF

V: TRBV24-1
size: many
J: TRBJ2-2
D: -
DNA: TGTGCCACCAGTGACACAAACACCGGGGAGCTGTTTTTT
CDR3: CATSDTNTGELFF

V: TRBV20-1
size: many
J: TRBJ2-7
D: -
DNA: TGCAGTGCTAGGGAATACACAGCGGCCACCGAGCAGTACTTC
CDR3: CSAREYTAATEQYF

V: TRBV7-2
size: many
J: TRBJ1-1
D: -
DNA: TGTGCCAGCAGCTTATCAGGGTTGGGGGCTTTCTTT
CDR3: CASSLSGLGAFF

V: TRBV2
size: many
J: TRBJ2-2
D: -
DNA: TGTGCCAGCAACATGAGGCCAGGGAGGACCGGGGAGCTGTTTTTT
CDR3: CASNMRPGRTGELFF

V: TRBV5-1
size: -
J: TRBJ1-1
D: -
DNA: TGCGCCAGCAGCTTAGAGGGAATTACTTACACTGAAGCTTTCTTT
CDR3: CASSLEGITYTEAFF

V: TRBV2
size: many
J: TRBJ1-5
D: -
DNA: TGTGCCAGCAGTGCGGACAGTAGCAATCAGCCCCAGCATTTT
CDR3: CASSADSSNQPQHF

V: TRBV6-5
size: many
J: TRBJ1-1
D: -
DNA: TGTGCCAGCAGAAAACAAACAGGGTCGGGCGCTGAAGCTTTCTTT
CDR3: CASRKQTGSGAEAFF

V: TRBV7-3
size: many
J: TRBJ2-7
D: TRBD1
DNA: TGTGCCAGCAACTTGACAGGGCGATCTTGCGAGCAGTACTTC
CDR3: CASNLTGRSCEQYF

V: TRBV6-1
size: many
J: TRBJ1-5
D: -
DNA: TGTGCCAGCAGTGAGCATGATAGCAATCAGCCCCAGCATTTT
CDR3: CASSEHDSNQPQHF

V: TRBV11-2
size: -
J: TRBJ2-7
D: -
DNA: TGTGCCAGCAGCTTAGCCGCCAGCTCCTACGAGCAGTACTTC
CDR3: CASSLAASSYEQYF

V: TRBV7-9
size: -
J: TRBJ2-7
D: -
DNA: TGTGCCAGCAGCCCCGGACACAAATCCTACGAGCAGTACTTC
CDR3: CASSPGHKSYEQYF

V: TRBV6-1
size: -
J: TRBJ2-7
D: -
DNA: TGTGCCAGCAACGAAGGGCCGGTATCCTACGAGCAGTACTTC
CDR3: CASNEGPVSYEQYF

V: TRBV6-1
size: many
J: TRBJ2-7
D: -
DNA: TGTGCCAGCAGTCGGATTTTCACCAGCCGGGTCTACGAGCAGTACTTC
CDR3: CASSRIFTSRVYEQYF

V: TRBV7-2
size: many
J: TRBJ1-1
D: -
DNA: TGTGCCAGCAGCTTAGGAGTGAGCACTGAAGCTTTCTTT
CDR3: CASSLGVSTEAFF

V: TRBV6-1
size: many
J: TRBJ1-1
D: TRBD1
DNA: TGTGCCAGCAGCGAGGGACAGGGTGGTGGACGGCGATTGTCTGAAGCTTTCTTT
CDR3: CASSEGQGGGRRLSEAFF

V: TRBV12-3/TRBV12-4
size: many
J: TRBJ2-5
D: TRBD1
DNA: TGTGCCAGCAGTTTATCGAGACAGGGCCGAGAGACCCAGTACTTC
CDR3: CASSLSRQGRETQYF

V: TRBV28
size: many
J: TRBJ1-1
D: -
DNA: TGTGCCAGCAGTCCCGTATTGGGCAGTGCTAACACTGAAGCTTTCTTT
CDR3: CASSPVLGSANTEAFF

V: TRBV7-8
size: many
J: TRBJ2-3
D: TRBD2
DNA: TGTGCCAGCAGCTTGGGTGTAACTAGCGCCGCTAGCACAGATACGCAGTATTTT
CDR3: CASSLGVTSAASTDTQYF

V: TRBV10-3
size: many
J: TRBJ1-3
D: -
DNA: TGTGCCATCAGTGAGTCCGGAATTGGAAACACCATATATTTT
CDR3: CAISESGIGNTIYF

V: TRBV6-2/TRBV6-3
size: -
J: TRBJ1-2
D: TRBD1
DNA: TGTGCCAGCAGTTACGCGGGACAGGGGAACTATGGCTACACCTTC
CDR3: CASSYAGQGNYGYTF

V: TRBV20-1
size: many
J: TRBJ2-5
D: TRBD2
DNA: TGCAGTGTCCAGAAGAGCGGGAGGGAGACCCAGTACTTC
CDR3: CSVQKSGRETQYF

V: TRBV6-5
size: many
J: TRBJ1-2
D: -
DNA: TGTGCCAGCAGTTACGGGGGGAAAGGACAGCTTAACTATGGCTACACCTTC
CDR3: CASSYGGKGQLNYGYTF

V: TRBV4-3
size: many
J: TRBJ2-1
D: -
DNA: TGCGCCAGCAGCCAAGAATGGGCCAGGAACAATGAGCAGTTCTTC
CDR3: CASSQEWARNNEQFF

V: TRBV3-1
size: many
J: TRBJ1-2
D: -
DNA: TGTGCCGGCAGCCAAGATTCGGGACGTGCCGGCTACACCTTC
CDR3: CAGSQDSGRAGYTF

V: TRBV3-1
size: -
J: TRBJ1-2
D: -
DNA: TGTGCCAGCAGCCAAGAATTTTTAGGGGAGATGTATGGCTACACCTTC
CDR3: CASSQEFLGEMYGYTF

V: TRBV7-3
size: -
J: TRBJ2-2
D: TRBD1
DNA: TGTGCCAGCAGCTTTCAGGGGGCGACCGGGGAGCTGTTTTTT
CDR3: CASSFQGATGELFF

V: TRBV6-1
size: few
J: TRBJ1-5
D: -
DNA: TGTGCCAGCCAAATGGACAGTTCCATAGGGGAGCCCCGGCATTTT
CDR3: CASQMDSSIGEPRHF